The 14 T cell receptor beta chains listed next were all sequenced from one sample in a study of beta chain features in type 1 diabetes. Study results and limitations: Significant though moderate, a shortening of TCRB CDR3s appeared in all four CD4+ subsets of Type 1 diabetes patients.

Sequencing targeted expressed TCRB transcripts, as all isolated RNA had been reverse transcribed. Clones were sequenced by immunoSEQ multiplex PCR, and TCRdb holds only the in-frame ones, with some missing. Among around 690,000 clones listed, approximately 13% were seen once. For these TCRs, the target antigens are not known. Sequencing input: naive CD4+ T cells from blood. These receptor sequences come from a man between 25 and 39 years old with type 1 diabetes.

A few counts support this clone. The gene calls are TRBV29-1 and TRBJ2-2, with 12 bases matching TRBD2. CDR3 length: 15 residues. CDR1 and CDR2 (germline): SQVTM, ANQGSEA. V was pared by 5 bases and J by 4 bases, with 5 bases of the junction left unmatched. Here the CDR3 reads CSVSPSGGATGELFF. CDR3 nucleotide sequence: TGCAGCGTTTCCCCTAGCGGGGGGGCCACCGGGGAGCTGTTTTTT.

The chain combines TRBV5-4 with TRBJ2-6; 10 bases map to TRBD2. CDR1 and CDR2 (germline): SGHNT, YYREEE (reference sequence). Trimming at V came to 2 bases and at J to 4 bases, leaving 9 bases not matched to a gene. The CDR3 is made up of 18 amino acids. The CDR3 sequence is CASSFSGTSVSGANVLTF. The CDR3 DNA sequence: TGTGCCAGCAGCTTTTCCGGGACTAGCGTTTCAGGGGCCAACGTCCTGACTTTC.

This clone was detected only a few times. This chain uses TRBV15 with TRBJ2-3; no clear D. The V gene's germline CDR1 is LNHNV and CDR2 YYDKDF (reference sequence). The CDR3 length is 15 residues. Trimming took off 0 bases at V and 4 bases at J, with 11 bases between the two ends. CDR3 DNA sequence: TGTGCCACCAGCAGAGAGCGGTTGACTGCAGATACGCAGTATTTT. It yields the protein CATSRERLTADTQYF.

For this clone: A much larger clonotype is one base distant, so this may be a read error. The sample has other DNA sequences that encode this CDR3 too. The rearrangement uses TRBV7-9 and TRBJ2-7; D gene ambiguous. Trimming took off 5 bases at V and 0 bases at J, with 5 bases between the two ends. Germline loops: CDR1 SEHNR, CDR2 FQNEAQ (reference sequence). This CDR3 is built from 12 residues. CDR3 protein: CASSPSSYEQYF. DNA of the CDR3: TGTGCCAGCAGCCCAAGCTCCTACGAGCAGTACTTC.

This chain links TRBV18 with TRBJ1-1, with D perhaps matching TRBD1 (5 bases). Looked up from germline, CDR1 is KGHSH and CDR2 is LQKENI. V lost 6 bases, J lost 2 bases, and 10 bases lay in between. This CDR3 spans 13 amino acids. CDR3 DNA sequence: TGTGCCAGCTCTCTCCGGGGCAACACTGAAGCTTTCTTT. Protein sequence: CASSLRGNTEAFF.

J is TRBJ2-2 and V is TRBV6-1, with D hard to call. The CDR3 extends over 16 amino acids. With 2 bases removed from V and 7 bases from J, the gap between germline ends came to 17 bases. From germline, CDR1 is MNHNS and CDR2 SASEGT. As DNA, the CDR3 is TGTGCCAGCAGTGAATGGTCTTACGTGGTGAGCGGGGAGCTGTTTTTT. Protein: CASSEWSYVVSGELFF.

This chain connects TRBV18 to TRBJ1-1; D is uncertain. The CDR3 sequence is 11 residues long. Germline loops: CDR1 KGHSH, CDR2 LQKENI. V was shortened by 2 bases and J by 6 bases, with 4 bases between the two germline ends. The CDR3 loop reads CASSPSAEAFF. The CDR3 DNA sequence: TGTGCCAGCTCACCATCGGCTGAAGCTTTCTTT.

This clone came up a few times. The chain carries TRBV4-3 and TRBJ2-1; tentative D call: TRBD2 (7 bases). The V end was cut by 4 bases, the J end by 12 bases, with 22 bases between. The CDR3 runs 15 residues. The germline gives CDR1 LGHNA, CDR2 YSLEER. CDR3 in amino acids: CASSPLPGGDQRQFF. The CDR3 nucleotides are TGCGCCAGCAGCCCTCTCCCGGGGGGCGATCAACGGCAGTTCTTC.

This clone was detected only a few times. The chain has TRBV18 and TRBJ2-3; no definite D call. Deletions cut 3 bases from V and 2 bases from J, with 12 bases between. The germline V gene encodes CDR1 KGHSH and CDR2 LQKENI. This CDR3 contains 15 residues. The CDR3 region has the DNA TGTGCCAGCTCACCTCCTCACTTGGCCACAGATACGCAGTATTTT. Protein: CASSPPHLATDTQYF.

This clone was picked up one time. The V call is TRBV7-6, the J call TRBJ2-5; D might be TRBD2 (6 bases). CDR3 length equals 14 residues. The V gene lost 10 bases and the J gene lost 2 bases, with 17 bases spanning the gap. The germline V gene encodes CDR1 SGHVS and CDR2 FNYEAQ. The CDR3 DNA sequence: TGTGCCACCTCCAATAGCGGCGTACAAGAGACCCAGTACTTC. This encodes CATSNSGVQETQYF.

This clone was observed a few times. CDR3 region: CASSRQSRADTQYF. CDR3 DNA sequence: TGTGCCAGCAGCCGTCAGTCCCGGGCAGATACGCAGTATTTT. The chain couples TRBV7-9 to TRBJ2-3; D remains unclear. This CDR3 contains 14 residues. Germline V gene sequence: CDR1 SEHNR, CDR2 FQNEAQ (reference sequence). The V and J ends lost 5 bases and 4 bases respectively, with 13 bases between them.

About this clone: The junction shows a germline mismatch at one end, possibly a read error. The rearrangement links TRBV6-5 to TRBJ2-7; D possibly corresponds to TRBD1 (5 bases). The CDR3 runs to 14 residues. CDR1 is MNHEY, CDR2 SVGAGI, per germline. The CDR3 sequence: CASGYLGPIYEQYF. CDR3 in DNA: TGTGCCAGCGGTTACCTGGGGCCAATCTACGAGCAGTACTTC.

This clone was seen a few times. The chain employs TRBV7-9 and TRBJ1-4, with 8 bases aligning to TRBD1. The length of the CDR3 is 14 residues. The junction had 5 bases not matched to a gene; V was cut back by 0 bases and J by 11 bases. Germline CDR1 SEHNR, CDR2 FQNEAQ (reference sequence). For the CDR3, the DNA is TGTGCCAGCAGCTTAGCTGGGGACAGGAGTAAACTGTTTTTT. It specifies CASSLAGDRSKLFF.

A few counts support this clone. V and J are TRBV30 and TRBJ1-5; 9 nucleotides agree with TRBD1. The junction had 9 bases not matched to a gene; V was cut back by 3 bases and J by 6 bases. The CDR3 spans 15 residues. Germline CDR1 is GTSNPN and CDR2 is SVGIG (reference sequence). CDR3 sequence (DNA): TGTGCCTGGAGCCTGGGACAGGGCCCCGGTCAGCCCCAGCATTTT. It encodes CAWSLGQGPGQPQHF.